This T cell receptor (beta chain) was found in a study of human T cells and chemical hapten exposure. Study-wide context: While the approximately 22-week study was under way, patients received diphenylcyclopropenone on the scalp every week.

One entry per CDR3 protein results from TCRdb running MiXCR on the RACE reads. Among 130,000 or so distinct CDR3 sequences listed, 10% to 12% were seen once. The V end lost 5 bases, the J end lost 2 bases, and 9 bases lay between the germline ends. Germline V CDR1 and CDR2: SGHNT, YENEEA. The CDR3 length is 13 residues. Time point described: patch test 3, about 24 weeks after DPC sensitization. This sample's treatment: therapeutic diphenylcyclopropenone sensitization with weekly scalp DPC. The TCR was taken from a woman in her forties or fifties with alopecia areata. Some clones in this sample may be carry-over from other donors' samples. The gene calls are TRBV11-3 and TRBJ2-5, with a possible D match to TRBD2 (6 bases). The specimen was whole blood, collected in connection with sensitization to the hapten diphenylcyclopropenone (DPC). In DNA form, the CDR3 reads TGTGCCAGCAGCCGGGGGAATCAAGAGACCCAGTACTTC. It codes for CASSRGNQETQYF. Full variable domain (rest looked up from reference TRBV11-3 and TRBJ2-5): EAGVVQSPRYKIIEKKQPVAFWCNPISGHNTLYWYLQNLGQGPELLIRYENEEAVDDSQLPKDRFSAERLKGVDSTLKIQPAELGDSAVYLCASSRGNQETQYFGPGTRLLVL.